This is a list of T cell receptor beta chains from one sample in a study of cytomegalovirus exposure and HLA in healthy donors. The assay was immunoSEQ multiplex PCR, and TCRdb's table has in-frame clones only and misses some. The table has some 130,000 clones, under 90% seen once. The sample consisted of PBMCs. These receptor sequences come from a woman aged 40 to 50 in good health and CMV-seronegative. Each CDR3 is given without its conserved first and last residue. The size field is filled for only some rows; it gives once, few, many or a size class.

few TRBV4-3 ASSQGTGEGEQF
- TRBV20-1 SAPPGLRRT
- TRBV28 ASSPDRGEAF
- TRBV7-3 ASSLSPIGTSGGRFTGELF
- TRBV12-2 ASLQERTVNEKLF
- TRBV2 ATQGQNTGELF
- TRBV18 ASTPGEYSGNTIY
- TRBV27 ASSFSGSYNSPLH
- TRBV19 ASSITSGVDEQY
- TRBV6-6 PSSGLAGGTGELF
- TRBV5-1 ASSGGTGNTEAF
- TRBV4-2 ASQGANYGYT
- TRBV19 ASSIGRDRGGQF
- TRBV4-3 ASSQVGTGDGYT
few TRBV5-8 ASSLYYEQY
- TRBV7-8 ASSSGQLSGANVLT
- TRBV6-1 ASNLGLATDTQY
- TRBV5-6 ASSTTGGQPQH
- TRBV14 ASSQETGWSTDTQY
- TRBV11-2 ASSRTGSSYNSPLH
- TRBV7-9 ASSLVTQGLTYEQY
- TRBV5-5 ASSLQLAGTGELF
- TRBV5-1 ASSLAGGEQF
- TRBV27 ASSGRGGSPLH
- TRBV6-6 ASSSDTGELF
once TRBV19 ASSIGRGNNEQF
- TRBV6-5 ASSLNGLPYNEQF
- TRBV29-1 RVSLILLGSYEQY
- TRBV5-1 ASSSHQGNEQY
- TRBV23-1 ASSQYRGLVAF
- TRBV7-9 ASSLGLADRALYEQY
- TRBV6-5 ASSYGRIAYNEQF
- TRBV28 ASSPKLREQY
- TRBV25-1 ASSESGGGHGSYNEQF
- TRBV19 ASSIGTGRMDEQY
- TRBV9 ASSEEGGAINEKLF
- TRBV7-9 ASSLGAIDTQY
- TRBV7-6 ASSLVSHASGYTGELF
- TRBV7-3 ASSRSSGMNTEAF
- TRBV4-1 ASSPIRGKGYEQY
- TRBV11-3 ASSLGLSSTDTQY
once TRBV18 ASSPPSTGGGTQY